This T cell receptor beta chain comes out of a study of long-term antiretroviral therapy in people with HIV. Overall study findings and caveats: Adherence to ART, viral resistance and therapy changes lacked any data.

Notes on this clone: Antigen: not known.

Assay version v3.0 of immunoSEQ was used, and it was run at survey level. The data were produced by immunoSEQ multiplex PCR, yet TCRdb's version contains in-frame clones alone and is incomplete. The sample has roughly 36,000 clones; around 82% are singletons. Two or more post-ART PBMC samples, plus at least one pre-ART sample, were available for each donor. This CDR3 is 15 amino acids long. Germline assignment: CDR1 GTSNPN and CDR2 SVGIG (reference sequence). Trimming cost V 5 bases and J 2 bases, with 17 bases left between them. This chain uses TRBV30 with TRBJ2-3; D could derive from TRBD1 or TRBD2 (5 bases each). This material consisted of unsorted PBMCs, taken 0.4 years before starting antiretroviral therapy. The TCR originated in a man aged 18 to 30 with HIV. Written as DNA, the CDR3 is TGTGCCTGGGAGCTAGGGACGTCAGACACAGATACGCAGTATTTT. Protein: CAWELGTSDTDTQYF.